The entry that follows covers one T cell receptor (beta chain) sequence. Its recognized antigen is unknown. No much larger clone is present one base from it, and per-base qualities are unavailable. The CDR3 covers 15 residues, taking in both the cysteine and the phenylalanine. Of the read, only the CDR3 DNA is kept; its 45 bases are in frame from base 1. V is clipped by 1 base and J by 4 bases, and the sequence between their germline boundaries is 14 bases long. In the germline V gene, CDR1 corresponds to SGDLS and CDR2 to YYNGEE. TCRbeta CDR3 regions were sequenced with the immunoSEQ Assay. After extraction, genomic DNA underwent amplification by bias-controlled multiplex PCR, followed by high-throughput sequencing. As for how the authors treated the data: To quantify the absolute abundance of every unique TCRbeta CDR3 region, sequences were collapsed and filtered. Usable DNA was measured by amplifying reference genes present in all nucleated cells, and TCRbeta template counts were normalized to that usable DNA to estimate T cell fraction. Repertoire TCRs were annotated as SARS-CoV-2-specific when V gene, CDR3 amino acid sequence and J gene were exactly matched to a known reactive TCR set. The reference SARS-CoV-2 TCR set was obtained from MIRA and was filtered for enrichment in COVID-19-positive ImmuneCODE repertoires, whereby public or cross-reactive TCRs were removed. Using the MIRA antigens, annotated TCRs were further analysed by specific ORF or by position within an ORF. Depth was the summed frequency of annotated unique rearrangements, while breadth was defined as annotated unique rearrangements over total unique productive rearrangements. Two-sided Wilcoxon rank-sum tests were used to compare TCR breadth between groups. TCRdb carries this immuneACCESS record with in-frame sequences only. Its versions omit some clonotypes, under half of them owing to an unresolved V gene in the studies checked, with the rest unexplained. The DNA was the basis for D and trimming; V, J and clone size are from that table. The sample table shows 350,000 to 550,000 clones, and roughly 87% are seen once. Clones ranked in the top ten supply over 2% of the sample.

Per the publication, the treatment or condition label means: roughly 20 received Ad26.COV2.S at low or high dose, single or two shots; several received placebo; per-sample allocation not given. Repertoires of vaccine and placebo recipients were sequenced from samples collected on day 63 after the first injection. Between 29 July and 7 August 2020, Cohort 1b enrolled 25 adults aged 18-55 years at one site in Boston, USA. As a vaccine, Ad26.COV2.S was a replication-incompetent adenovirus type 26 vector that expressed a prefusion-stabilized SARS-CoV-2 spike protein derived from the original Wuhan strain. These data are taken from a study of Ad26.COV2.S vaccination and SARS-CoV-2 variants (dated by TCRdb to the early 2020s). Notes on the research overall: Donors in the vaccine arm were drawn from COV1001, a phase I-IIa trial of Ad26.COV2.S in healthy adults that was multicentre, randomized, double-blind and placebo-controlled. Trial participants were randomized into five groups of five, in which low-dose or high-dose Ad26.COV2.S was given once or twice, or placebo was given on both occasions. A total of 32 samples were included in the TCR-sequenced set, comprising about 20 Ad26.COV2.S vaccine recipients, 5 placebo recipients and 8 SARS-CoV-2 convalescent individuals. Throughout the experiments and outcome assessment, investigators stayed blinded to trial group allocation. TCRbeta repertoire sequencing served as the tool for gauging how specific and how broad the SARS-CoV-2-reactive T cell receptors were following Ad26.COV2.S vaccination. Ad26.COV2.S was given intramuscularly at 5x10^10 or 1x10^11 viral particles, as a single shot or as two shots 56 days apart.

Results and caveats for the whole study, not just this receptor: After vaccination, substantial breadth of spike-specific CD8+ and CD4+ T cell responses was reported. According to the authors, total T cell responses may have been underestimated by the TCR breadth and depth analyses. Vaccine and placebo recipients had comparable non-spike TCR breadth, which fits with the vaccine containing only spike. Spike-specific TCR breadth was higher in Ad26.COV2.S recipients than in placebo recipients (P = 0.0014). Comparing responses between vaccine doses or regimens was not something the study was powered to do.

The clonotype originates from a person aged 18-60 years who received the Ad26.COV2.S COVID-19 vaccine or a placebo. This sequence uses TRBV9 and TRBJ1-1; a tentative D match to TRBD1 spans 5 bases. The source was peripheral blood, collected in a trial of Ad26.COV2.S vaccine versus placebo. The CDR3 region has the sequence CASSVLGVEGTEAFF. The nucleotides are TGTGCCAGCAGCGTATTAGGGGTGGAGGGCACTGAAGCTTTCTTT.